A single sample is the source of the 22 T cell receptor beta chains below, sequenced in a study of T cell responses to AZD1222 COVID-19 vaccine. Clones were read by immunoSEQ multiplex PCR, and TCRdb kept only the in-frame ones, dropping some. The table counts over 130,000 clones; 2.2% lies in the top ten. Sequenced material: peripheral blood. These receptors all stem from an adult in good health.

The V and J genes are TRBV19 and TRBJ1-1; perhaps TRBD1 as D (6 bases). Germline V gene sequence: CDR1 LNHDA, CDR2 SQIVND (reference sequence). The CDR3 sequence is 15 residues long. V was trimmed by 1 base and J by 4 bases, leaving 13 bases between them. This chain's CDR3 is CASSIVGGAGTEAFF. The CDR3 coding sequence is TGTGCCAGTAGTATAGTGGGGGGCGCCGGCACTGAAGCTTTCTTT.

The V and J genes are TRBV7-7 and TRBJ2-5; 11 bases are shared with TRBD2. V lost 1 base and J lost 5; bases outside the gene matches: 3. In germline, CDR1 is SSHAT, CDR2 FNYEAQ (reference sequence). CDR3 length equals 15 residues. The CDR3 DNA reads as TGTGCCAGCAGCTTAGGACTAGCGGGAATGGAGACCCAGTACTTC. It translates to CASSLGLAGMETQYF.

This chain joins TRBV6-6 and TRBJ1-4, with 10 nucleotides matching TRBD1. The CDR3 length is 14 residues. V trimming: 10 bases; J trimming: 2 bases; junction bases outside the gene matches: 4. Germline lookup yields CDR1 MNHNY and CDR2 SVGAGI (reference sequence). For the CDR3, the DNA is TGTGCCACCCGACAGGGGGCGACTAATGAAAAACTGTTTTTT. Its translation: CATRQGATNEKLFF.

As DNA, the CDR3 is TGCGCCAGCAGCTTGGACAGACATGGCTACACCTTC. It translates to CASSLDRHGYTF. The V gene is TRBV5-1, the J gene TRBJ1-2; D is ambiguous. Trimming shortened V by 0 bases and J by 6 bases, and 6 bases separated the two germline ends. Germline CDR1 is SGHRS and CDR2 is YFSETQ. The CDR3 is 12 amino acids.

CDR3 in amino acids: CASSEARGSAYGYTF. CDR3 bases: TGTGCCAGCAGTGAAGCGCGAGGCTCTGCCTATGGCTACACCTTC. The chain links TRBV6-1 to TRBJ1-2, with D unresolved. This CDR3 comprises 15 residues. The V gene lost 0 bases and the J gene lost 4 bases, with 12 bases spanning the gap. Germline V lookup: CDR1 MNHNS, CDR2 SASEGT.

The chain couples TRBV4-3 to TRBJ1-2; D ambiguous. Germline-derived CDR1 and CDR2 are LGHNA and YSLEER. The CDR3 runs to 15 residues. Between the trimmed V and J ends, which lost 0 bases and 0 bases, there was a span of 8 bases. For the CDR3, the DNA is TGCGCCAGCAGCCAAGAAGGCATACCTAACTATGGCTACACCTTC. Its translation: CASSQEGIPNYGYTF.

Turning to this clone: The same CDR3 is also encoded by other DNA sequences in this sample. V is TRBV30 and J is TRBJ2-6, with D perhaps TRBD2 (6 bases). V was clipped by 4 bases and J by 0 bases, with 10 bases between them. CDR1 is GTSNPN, CDR2 SVGIG, per germline (reference sequence). The CDR3 sequence is 15 residues long. The CDR3 DNA follows: TGTGCCTGGAAGGGACTGATCTCTGGGGCCAACGTCCTGACTTTC. This encodes CAWKGLISGANVLTF.

The chain uses TRBV6-4 and TRBJ1-5; perhaps TRBD1 as D (6 bases). Germline CDR1 reads MRHNA; CDR2 reads SNTAGT. Trimming left V 2 bases short and J 7 bases short, with 18 bases between. CDR3 size: 16 residues. Written as DNA, the CDR3 is TGTGCCAGCAGTGACCCCCTGGACAGATACGTACAGCCCCAGCATTTT. It codes for CASSDPLDRYVQPQHF.

The chain carries TRBV24-1 and TRBJ2-3; D is perhaps TRBD1 or TRBD2 (5 bases each). The CDR3 is made up of 16 amino acids. The ends were cut back, 4 bases at V and 2 bases at J, with 15 bases in the middle. Germline CDR1 KGHDR, CDR2 SFDVKD. CDR3 amino acids: CATSDPSGGNTDTQYF. The CDR3 DNA is TGTGCCACCAGTGACCCCTCTGGGGGTAACACAGATACGCAGTATTTT.

The chain employs TRBV19 and TRBJ1-5; TRBD1 aligns across 9 bases. Per the germline V gene, CDR1 is LNHDA and CDR2 is SQIVND (reference sequence). V trimming: 8 bases; J trimming: 6 bases; junction bases outside the gene matches: 14. This CDR3 region has 16 residues. The CDR3 is CASRDPGQGLFQPQHF. The CDR3 bases are TGTGCCAGTCGGGATCCGGGACAGGGCCTTTTTCAGCCCCAGCATTTT.

The gene calls are TRBV27 and TRBJ2-7; 8 bases are shared with TRBD1. V was pared by 6 bases and J by 2 bases, with 6 bases of the junction left unmatched. Per germline, CDR1 MNHEY and CDR2 SMNVEV (reference sequence). CDR3 length equals 14 residues. The CDR3 reads CASSPGTGPYEQYF. The CDR3 DNA is TGTGCCAGCAGCCCCGGGACAGGACCCTACGAGCAGTACTTC.

The V and J genes are TRBV29-1 and TRBJ1-2; 7 bases fit TRBD1. CDR1 and CDR2 (germline): SQVTM, ANQGSEA. This CDR3 region has 14 residues. The junction had 3 bases not matched to a gene; V was cut back by 0 bases and J by 2 bases. Written as DNA, the CDR3 is TGCAGCGTTGAAGAGAGCAGGGGGAACTATGGCTACACCTTC. Translation gives CSVEESRGNYGYTF.

The chain recombines TRBV18 with TRBJ2-3, with no clear D. The V and J ends lost 1 base and 1 base respectively, with 12 bases between them. Germline-derived CDR1 and CDR2 are KGHSH and LQKENI. This CDR3 spans 16 amino acids. CDR3 protein: CASSPRAVVGTDTQYF. CDR3 DNA sequence: TGTGCCAGCTCACCACGGGCAGTGGTGGGCACAGATACGCAGTATTTT. The whole variable domain, remainder taken from reference TRBV18 and TRBJ2-3, is NAGVMQNPRHLVRRRGQEARLRCSPMKGHSHVYWYRQLPEEGLKFMVYLQKENIIDESGMPKERFSAEFPKEGPSILRIQQVVRGDSAAYFCASSPRAVVGTDTQYFGPGTRLTVL.

V usage is TRBV28 and J usage is TRBJ1-1; D possibly corresponds to TRBD1 (5 bases). The ends were cut back, 1 base at V and 6 bases at J, with 12 bases in the middle. CDR3 length: 14 amino acids. CDR1 is MDHEN, CDR2 SYDVKM, per germline. CDR3 residues: CASSLLSGIPEAFF. The CDR3 DNA reads as TGTGCCAGCAGTTTATTGTCAGGGATCCCTGAAGCTTTCTTT.

This chain joins TRBV19 and TRBJ1-1; D call uncertain. Per the germline V gene, CDR1 is LNHDA and CDR2 is SQIVND (reference sequence). V lost 4 bases and J 1 base, leaving 7 bases between the germline ends. CDR3 length equals 13 residues. DNA of the CDR3: TGTGCCAGTAGTACCGGGCCGAACACTGAAGCTTTCTTT. Translated, it gives CASSTGPNTEAFF.

This CDR3 reads CASSSDSPRDTQYF. The CDR3 nucleotides read TGTGCCAGCAGCTCCGACTCCCCGCGGGATACGCAGTATTTT. The V call is TRBV7-8, the J call TRBJ2-3; D ambiguous. The CDR3 contains 14 residues. Germline V CDR1 and CDR2: SGHVS, FQNEAQ. Trimming took 4 bases from V and 6 from J, leaving 14 bases between them.

The gene calls are TRBV9 and TRBJ1-3, with a tentative D call TRBD1 (6 bases). CDR1 and CDR2 (germline): SGDLS, YYNGEE. The CDR3 has 14 residues. The V end lost 0 bases, the J end lost 4 bases, and 8 bases lay between the germline ends. The CDR3 nucleotides read TGTGCCAGCAGCGTAGGAGGGGGAGGAAACACCATATATTTT. This sequence encodes CASSVGGGGNTIYF.

This chain uses TRBV19 with TRBJ1-5; D ambiguous. This CDR3 has 15 residues. V gave up 4 bases and J gave up 4 bases, with 14 bases separating them. The germline V gene encodes CDR1 LNHDA and CDR2 SQIVND (reference sequence). Here the CDR3 DNA reads TGTGCCAGTAGTAAAGGGAATGTATGGAATCAGCCCCAGCATTTT. It is translated as CASSKGNVWNQPQHF.

The rearrangement links TRBV11-2 to TRBJ2-7; 7 positions agree with TRBD1. V lost 5 bases to trimming and J lost 2 bases; unmatched junction nucleotides: 6. The CDR3 consists of 14 residues. Germline V gene data show CDR1 as SGHAT and CDR2 as FQNNGV. CDR3 DNA sequence: TGTGCCAGCAGCACCGGGACAGCCACCTACGAGCAGTACTTC. Translated, it gives CASSTGTATYEQYF.

The chain has TRBV7-9 and TRBJ1-1, with D unresolved. With 2 bases removed from V and 8 bases from J, the gap between germline ends came to 9 bases. The CDR3 covers 12 residues. Germline V gene sequence: CDR1 SEHNR, CDR2 FQNEAQ (reference sequence). The CDR3 DNA is TGTGCCAGCAGCTTACCTGGACCCGAAGCTTTCTTT. Encoded protein: CASSLPGPEAFF.

V gene TRBV7-9 combines with J gene TRBJ2-1; D is undetermined. Germline lookup yields CDR1 SEHNR and CDR2 FQNEAQ (reference sequence). This CDR3 is 17 amino acids long. The germline V and J ends were trimmed by 5 bases and 1 base, with 18 bases remaining between them. CDR3 protein: CASSPPVRHRSYNEQFF. The CDR3 DNA is TGTGCCAGCAGCCCCCCGGTCCGCCACCGGTCCTACAATGAGCAGTTCTTC.

The J gene is TRBJ1-2, the V gene TRBV28; no clear D gene. The CDR3 is 12 residues long. The germline gives CDR1 MDHEN, CDR2 SYDVKM. Trimming took off 2 bases at V and 8 bases at J, with 9 bases between the two ends. CDR3 coding DNA: TGTGCCAGCAGTTTACCAATCCAAGGCTACACCTTC. As protein: CASSLPIQGYTF.